These T cell receptor beta chains were read from a single sample in a study of human CD4 T cells and Enterobacteriaceae. Data came from immunoSEQ multiplex PCR; TCRdb stores just in-frame clones and leaves some out. Of about 26,000 clones detected, 70% to 90% appear once; the ten largest clones hold over 0.9%. Input material: memory CD4+ T cells from blood. The origin of the receptors is a human donor in good health. Both conserved end residues are part of each CDR3. The order of the fields is CDR3 protein, CDR3 DNA, J gene, D gene, clone size, V gene. A D gene is named only where the DNA matches it firmly. Where a row states a size, it is once, few, many or the class of an expanded clone; other rows omit it.

CDR3: CASSLSPTPSSGNTIYF
DNA: TGTGCCAGCAGCTTATCTCCAACCCCTTCCTCTGGAAACACCATATATTTT
J: TRBJ1-3
D: -
size: -
V: TRBV7-6

CDR3: CASSAARDGLYEQYF
DNA: TGTGCCAGCAGTGCGGCTCGGGACGGCCTCTACGAGCAGTACTTC
J: TRBJ2-7
D: -
size: -
V: TRBV6-4

CDR3: CASSRSGSLHF
DNA: TGTGCCAGCAGCAGGTCGGGGTCCCTCCACTTT
J: TRBJ1-6
D: -
size: -
V: TRBV13

CDR3: CASSSSSGMDYGYTF
DNA: TGTGCCAGCTCGTCGTCTTCGGGGATGGACTATGGCTACACCTTC
J: TRBJ1-2
D: -
size: -
V: TRBV18

CDR3: CARSLDPGDTEAFF
DNA: TGTGCCAGAAGCTTGGATCCCGGGGACACTGAAGCTTTCTTT
J: TRBJ1-1
D: -
size: -
V: TRBV5-3

CDR3: CASSSGINYGYTF
DNA: TGTGCCAGCAGCTCGGGGATTAACTATGGCTACACCTTC
J: TRBJ1-2
D: -
size: -
V: TRBV5-6

CDR3: CASSYGTRNEKLFF
DNA: TGTGCCAGCAGCTACGGGACCCGTAATGAAAAACTGTTTTTT
J: TRBJ1-4
D: -
size: -
V: TRBV11-3

CDR3: CAWSLNYGYTF
DNA: TGTGCCTGGAGTTTGAACTATGGCTACACCTTC
J: TRBJ1-2
D: -
size: once
V: TRBV30

CDR3: CASSQESGQGTPLHF
DNA: TGTGCCAGCAGCCAAGAAAGCGGGCAGGGGACACCCCTCCACTTT
J: TRBJ1-6
D: -
size: -
V: TRBV14

CDR3: CASSIDLTGSYRAGANVLTF
DNA: TGTGCCAGTAGTATAGATTTGACAGGGTCTTATCGGGCTGGGGCCAACGTCCTGACTTTC
J: TRBJ2-6
D: TRBD1
size: -
V: TRBV19

CDR3: CASSGQRSSYNEQFF
DNA: TGTGCCAGCAGTGGACAGCGGAGCTCCTACAATGAGCAGTTCTTC
J: TRBJ2-1
D: -
size: -
V: TRBV7-2

CDR3: CASTQAAGDSYEQYF
DNA: TGTGCCAGCACCCAGGCAGCGGGGGATAGTTACGAGCAGTACTTC
J: TRBJ2-7
D: TRBD2
size: -
V: TRBV11-2

CDR3: CASSRGDRAATNEKLFF
DNA: TGTGCCAGTAGTAGGGGGGACAGAGCTGCAACTAATGAAAAACTGTTTTTT
J: TRBJ1-4
D: TRBD1
size: -
V: TRBV19

CDR3: CASSWGRNTGELFF
DNA: TGCGCCAGCAGCTGGGGCCGGAACACCGGGGAGCTGTTTTTT
J: TRBJ2-2
D: -
size: few
V: TRBV5-1

CDR3: CASSWTAGVDTEAFF
DNA: TGCGCCAGCAGCTGGACGGCGGGAGTAGACACTGAAGCTTTCTTT
J: TRBJ1-1
D: -
size: -
V: TRBV5-1

CDR3: CAWSVLLASGELFF
DNA: TGTGCCTGGAGTGTACTATTGGCTTCCGGGGAGCTGTTTTTT
J: TRBJ2-2
D: -
size: -
V: TRBV30

CDR3: CASSLGMGTVSGEQYF
DNA: TGTGCCAGCAGCTTAGGAATGGGGACCGTCTCGGGGGAGCAGTACTTC
J: TRBJ2-7
D: -
size: -
V: TRBV5-4

CDR3: CASRTSGGLNTGELFF
DNA: TGTGCCAGTAGGACTAGCGGGGGCCTGAACACCGGGGAGCTGTTTTTT
J: TRBJ2-2
D: TRBD2
size: -
V: TRBV19

CDR3: CASSFAAGGRSSYGYTF
DNA: TGTGCCAGCAGCTTCGCCGCAGGGGGCCGGAGCAGCTATGGCTACACCTTC
J: TRBJ1-2
D: TRBD1
size: -
V: TRBV7-2

CDR3: CAWSSMGGEQFF
DNA: TGTGCCTGGAGTTCGATGGGGGGTGAGCAGTTCTTC
J: TRBJ2-1
D: -
size: few
V: TRBV30

CDR3: CVRRLRTVEKLFF
DNA: TGTGTCAGAAGGTTACGGACTGTTGAAAAACTGTTTTTT
J: TRBJ1-4
D: -
size: -
V: TRBV7-5

CDR3: CASSYSSAGIYEQYF
DNA: TGTGCCAGCAGTTACTCATCCGCGGGAATCTACGAGCAGTACTTC
J: TRBJ2-7
D: -
size: -
V: TRBV6-5

CDR3: CASSSGPTGGGGQPQHF
DNA: TGTGCCAGCAGCTCTGGGCCCACAGGGGGCGGCGGTCAGCCCCAGCATTTT
J: TRBJ1-5
D: TRBD1
size: once
V: TRBV5-6

CDR3: CASMGSRGNEQYF
DNA: TGCGCCAGCATGGGGAGTAGAGGGAACGAGCAGTACTTC
J: TRBJ2-7
D: -
size: -
V: TRBV10-2

CDR3: CASSPGGRYGQPQHF
DNA: TGTGCCAGCAGCCCAGGGGGGAGGTACGGTCAGCCCCAGCATTTT
J: TRBJ1-5
D: TRBD1
size: -
V: TRBV7-9

CDR3: CASSVQEEVGNTIYF
DNA: TGTGCCAGCAGCGTACAGGAGGAGGTGGGAAACACCATATATTTT
J: TRBJ1-3
D: -
size: -
V: TRBV9

CDR3: CASLTPAGGPYEQYF
DNA: TGTGCCAGCCTCACCCCCGCGGGAGGGCCTTACGAGCAGTACTTC
J: TRBJ2-7
D: TRBD2
size: -
V: TRBV9

CDR3: CASSSLRGSSDNEQFF
DNA: TGTGCCAGCAGCTCGTTGCGCGGGAGCAGCGACAATGAGCAGTTCTTC
J: TRBJ2-1
D: TRBD2
size: -
V: TRBV11-1

CDR3: CATSRATGAVGYTF
DNA: TGTGCCACCAGCAGGGCGACAGGGGCTGTCGGCTACACCTTC
J: TRBJ1-2
D: TRBD1
size: -
V: TRBV15